This T cell receptor beta chain was documented in a study of sequential checkpoint blockade in melanoma. About the study: Arm A got nivolumab then ipilimumab; arm B the reverse, 1:1. Each arm's sequence ended with maintenance nivolumab.

Sequenced by immunoSEQ multiplex PCR; TCRdb stores in-frame clones only, minus some. The sample lists roughly 31,000 clones; 86% were seen once. The CDR3 loop spans 13 amino acids. Germline V gene sequence: CDR1 WSHSY, CDR2 SAAADI. Trimming removed 4 bases from V and 0 bases from J; junction bases left unmatched: 0. Treatment in this sample: randomized to nivolumab then ipilimumab (arm A) or the reverse (arm B). DNA-damaging chemotherapy had not been given to any patient beforehand. From thawed PBMCs, live CD3+CD8+ cells negative for CD19 and CD56 were sorted. The chain uses TRBV10-2 and TRBJ2-7, with 7 bases aligning to TRBD1. The sample consisted of CD8+ T cells sorted from blood (inferred from file names), taken from a patient given nivolumab and ipilimumab in sequence. The TCR comes from a human donor with melanoma. The CDR3 is CASSGDSSYEQYF. CDR3 DNA sequence: TGCGCCAGCAGTGGGGACAGCTCCTACGAGCAGTACTTC.